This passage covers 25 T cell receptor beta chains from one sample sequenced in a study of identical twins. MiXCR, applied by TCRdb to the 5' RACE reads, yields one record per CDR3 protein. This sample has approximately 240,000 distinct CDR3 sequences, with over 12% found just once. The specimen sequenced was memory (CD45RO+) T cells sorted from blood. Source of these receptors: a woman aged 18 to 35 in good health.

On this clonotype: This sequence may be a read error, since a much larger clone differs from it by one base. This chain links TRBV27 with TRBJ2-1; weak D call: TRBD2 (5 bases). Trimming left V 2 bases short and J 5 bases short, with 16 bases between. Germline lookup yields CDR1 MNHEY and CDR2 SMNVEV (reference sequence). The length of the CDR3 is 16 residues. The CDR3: CASSLSRLVGDNEQFF. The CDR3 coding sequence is TGTGCCAGCAGTTTAAGTCGGCTAGTGGGAGACAATGAGCAGTTCTTC.

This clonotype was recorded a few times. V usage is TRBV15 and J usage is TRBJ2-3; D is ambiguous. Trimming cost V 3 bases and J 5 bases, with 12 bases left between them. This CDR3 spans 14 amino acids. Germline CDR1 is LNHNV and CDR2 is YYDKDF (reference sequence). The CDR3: CATSSTDWGDTQYF. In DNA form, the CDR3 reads TGTGCCACCAGCAGTACCGACTGGGGAGATACGCAGTATTTT.

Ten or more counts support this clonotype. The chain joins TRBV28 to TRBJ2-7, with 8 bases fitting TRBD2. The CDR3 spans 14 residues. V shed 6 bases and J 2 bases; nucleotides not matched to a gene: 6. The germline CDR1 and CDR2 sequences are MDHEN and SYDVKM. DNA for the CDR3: TGTGCCAGCAGATCCGGGACTAGTGCCTACGAGCAGTACTTC. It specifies CASRSGTSAYEQYF.

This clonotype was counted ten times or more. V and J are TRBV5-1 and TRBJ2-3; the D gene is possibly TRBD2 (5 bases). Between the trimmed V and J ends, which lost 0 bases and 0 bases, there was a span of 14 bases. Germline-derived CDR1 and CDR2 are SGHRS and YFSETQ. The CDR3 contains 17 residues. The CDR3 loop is CASSLGGPDSSTDTQYF. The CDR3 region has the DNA TGCGCCAGCAGCTTGGGAGGACCGGACTCTAGCACAGATACGCAGTATTTT.

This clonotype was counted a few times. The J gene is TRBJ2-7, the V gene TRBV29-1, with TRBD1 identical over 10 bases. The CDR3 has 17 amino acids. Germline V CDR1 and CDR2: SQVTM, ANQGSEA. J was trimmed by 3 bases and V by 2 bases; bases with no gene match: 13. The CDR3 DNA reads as TGCAGCGTTGAACTACCGGATATGGGACAGGGGAACTACGAGCAGTACTTC. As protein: CSVELPDMGQGNYEQYF.

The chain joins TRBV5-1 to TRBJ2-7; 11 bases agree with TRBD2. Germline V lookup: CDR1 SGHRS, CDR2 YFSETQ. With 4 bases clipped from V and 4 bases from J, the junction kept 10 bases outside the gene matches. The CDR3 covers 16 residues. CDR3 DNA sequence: TGCGCCAGCAGCCTCCTAACTAGCGGGAGCGAGTACGAGCAGTACTTC. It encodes CASSLLTSGSEYEQYF.

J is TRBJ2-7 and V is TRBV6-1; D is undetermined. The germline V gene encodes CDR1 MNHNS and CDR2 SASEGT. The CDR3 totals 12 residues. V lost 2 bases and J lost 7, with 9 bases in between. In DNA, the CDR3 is TGTGCCAGCAGTGAAATCCGTGGTGAGCAGTACTTC. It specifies CASSEIRGEQYF.

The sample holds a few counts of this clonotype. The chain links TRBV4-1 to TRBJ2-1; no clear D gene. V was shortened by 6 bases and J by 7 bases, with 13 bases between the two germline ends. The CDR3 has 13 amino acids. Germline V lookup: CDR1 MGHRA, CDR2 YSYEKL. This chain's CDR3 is CASSPFLLNEQFF. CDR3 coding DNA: TGCGCCAGCAGTCCCTTCCTTTTGAATGAGCAGTTCTTC.

CDR3 DNA sequence: TGCAGTGCTAACGAGGGAAAGGGTCAGCCCCAGCATTTT. Protein sequence: CSANEGKGQPQHF. J is TRBJ1-5 and V is TRBV20-1; D not certain. Trimming stripped 4 bases from V and 6 bases from J, with 13 bases between. Germline-derived CDR1 and CDR2 are DFQATT and SNEGSKA (reference sequence). The CDR3 covers 13 residues.

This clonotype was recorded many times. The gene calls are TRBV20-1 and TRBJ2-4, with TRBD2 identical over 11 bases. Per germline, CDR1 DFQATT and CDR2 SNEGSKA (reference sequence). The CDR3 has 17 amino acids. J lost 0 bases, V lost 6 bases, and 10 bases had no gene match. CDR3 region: CSAPLQLAGGAKNIQYF. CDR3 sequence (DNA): TGCAGTGCCCCGCTACAGCTAGCGGGGGGAGCCAAAAACATTCAGTACTTC.

This chain's CDR3 is CASSLGTLYEQYF. Written as DNA, the CDR3 is TGTGCCAGCAGCTTGGGGACCCTCTACGAGCAGTACTTC. V is TRBV5-8 and J is TRBJ2-7; D is unclear. Germline V lookup: CDR1 SGHTS, CDR2 YDEGEE. The V and J ends lost 0 bases and 3 bases respectively, with 7 bases between them. The CDR3 is 13 residues long. Full variable domain (missing parts from reference TRBV5-8 and TRBJ2-7): EAGVTQSPTHLIKTRGQQATLRCSPISGHTSVYWYQQALGLGLQFLLWYDEGEERNRGNFPPRFSGRQFPNYSSELNVNALELEDSALYLCASSLGTLYEQYFGPGTRLTVT.

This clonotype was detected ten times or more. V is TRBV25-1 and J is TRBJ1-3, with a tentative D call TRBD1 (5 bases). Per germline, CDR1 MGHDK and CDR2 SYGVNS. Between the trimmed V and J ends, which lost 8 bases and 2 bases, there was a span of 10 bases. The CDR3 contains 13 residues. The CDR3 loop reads CASSGLAGNTIYF. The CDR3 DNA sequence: TGTGCCAGCTCAGGGCTGGCTGGAAACACCATATATTTT.

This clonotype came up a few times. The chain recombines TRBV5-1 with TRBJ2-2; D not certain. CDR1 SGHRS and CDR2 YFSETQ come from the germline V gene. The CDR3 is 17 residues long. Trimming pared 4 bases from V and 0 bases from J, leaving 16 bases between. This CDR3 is CASSLWTAFANTGELFF. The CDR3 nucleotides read TGCGCCAGCAGCCTCTGGACGGCGTTCGCGAACACCGGGGAGCTGTTTTTT.

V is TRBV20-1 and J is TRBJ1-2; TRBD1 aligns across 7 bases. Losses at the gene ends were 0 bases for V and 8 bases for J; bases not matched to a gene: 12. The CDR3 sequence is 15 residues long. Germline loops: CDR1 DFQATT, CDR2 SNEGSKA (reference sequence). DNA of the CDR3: TGCAGTGCTAGAGATAAATTAGGGGGCGCCGGGGGCTACACCTTC. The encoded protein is CSARDKLGGAGGYTF.

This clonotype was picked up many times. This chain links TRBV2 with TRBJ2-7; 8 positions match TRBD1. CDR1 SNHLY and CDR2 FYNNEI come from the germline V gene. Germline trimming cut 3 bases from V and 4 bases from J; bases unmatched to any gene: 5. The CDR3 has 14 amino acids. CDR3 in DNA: TGTGCCAGCAGTGATAGCCAGGGGGCTTACGAGCAGTACTTC. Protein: CASSDSQGAYEQYF.

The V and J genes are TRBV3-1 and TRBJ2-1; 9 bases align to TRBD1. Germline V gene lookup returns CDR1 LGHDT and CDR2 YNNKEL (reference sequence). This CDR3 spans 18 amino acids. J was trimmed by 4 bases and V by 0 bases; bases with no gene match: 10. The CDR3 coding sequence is TGTGCCAGCAGCCAAGATCGAACCGGGACAGGGAGATACAATGAGCAGTTCTTC. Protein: CASSQDRTGTGRYNEQFF.

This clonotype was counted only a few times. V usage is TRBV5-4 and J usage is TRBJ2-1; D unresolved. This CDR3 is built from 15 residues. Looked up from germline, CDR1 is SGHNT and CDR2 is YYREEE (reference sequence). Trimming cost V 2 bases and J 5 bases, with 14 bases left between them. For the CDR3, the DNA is TGTGCCAGCAGCTTTAGACTGGCCGATAACAATGAGCAGTTCTTC. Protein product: CASSFRLADNNEQFF.

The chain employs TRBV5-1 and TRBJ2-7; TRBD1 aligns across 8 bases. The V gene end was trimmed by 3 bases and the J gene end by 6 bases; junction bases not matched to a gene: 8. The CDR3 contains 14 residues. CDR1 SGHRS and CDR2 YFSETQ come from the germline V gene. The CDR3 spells CASSSGQGIAEQYF. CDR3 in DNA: TGCGCCAGCAGCTCCGGACAGGGAATCGCCGAGCAGTACTTC.

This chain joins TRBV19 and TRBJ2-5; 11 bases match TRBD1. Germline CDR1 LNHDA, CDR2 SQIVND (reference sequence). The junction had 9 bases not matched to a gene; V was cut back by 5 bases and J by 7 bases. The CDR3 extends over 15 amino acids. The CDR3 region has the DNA TGTGCCAGTAGTTGGACAGGGGGCGCCGCGGTGACCCAGTACTTC. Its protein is CASSWTGGAAVTQYF.

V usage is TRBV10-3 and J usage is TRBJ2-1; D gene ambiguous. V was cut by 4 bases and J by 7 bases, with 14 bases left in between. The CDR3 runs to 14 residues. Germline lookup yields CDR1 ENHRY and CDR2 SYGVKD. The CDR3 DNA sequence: TGTGCCATCAGTGGTACGGAGTTGAGGAATGAGCAGTTCTTC. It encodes CAISGTELRNEQFF.

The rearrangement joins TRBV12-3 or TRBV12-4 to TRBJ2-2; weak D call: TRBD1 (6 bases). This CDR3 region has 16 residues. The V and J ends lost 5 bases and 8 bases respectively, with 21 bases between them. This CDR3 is CASSKDSSPTAGELFF. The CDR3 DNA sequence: TGTGCCAGCAGTAAGGACAGCAGTCCTACGGCAGGGGAGCTGTTTTTT.

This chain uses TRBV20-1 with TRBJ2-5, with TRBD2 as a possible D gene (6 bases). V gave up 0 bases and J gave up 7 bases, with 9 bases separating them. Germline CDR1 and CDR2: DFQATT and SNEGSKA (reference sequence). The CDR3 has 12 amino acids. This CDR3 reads CSAREVGGTQYF. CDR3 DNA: TGCAGTGCTAGAGAGGTGGGAGGGACCCAGTACTTC.

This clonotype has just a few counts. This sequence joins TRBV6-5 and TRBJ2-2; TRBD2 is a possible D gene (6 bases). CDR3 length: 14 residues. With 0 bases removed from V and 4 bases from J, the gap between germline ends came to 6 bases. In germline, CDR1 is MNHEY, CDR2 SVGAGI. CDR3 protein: CASSYSGGTGELFF. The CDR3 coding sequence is TGTGCCAGCAGTTACTCGGGGGGCACCGGGGAGCTGTTTTTT.

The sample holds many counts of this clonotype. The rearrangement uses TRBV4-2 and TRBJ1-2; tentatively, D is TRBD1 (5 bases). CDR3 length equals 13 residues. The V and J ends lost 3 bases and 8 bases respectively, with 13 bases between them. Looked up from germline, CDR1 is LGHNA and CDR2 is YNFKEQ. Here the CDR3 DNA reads TGTGCCAGCAGCCAGTGGCGGGGGGGAGGCTACACCTTC. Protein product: CASSQWRGGGYTF.

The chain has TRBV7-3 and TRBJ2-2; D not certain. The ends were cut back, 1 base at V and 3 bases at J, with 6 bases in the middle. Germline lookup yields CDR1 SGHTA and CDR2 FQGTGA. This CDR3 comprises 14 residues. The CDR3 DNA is TGTGCCAGCAGCTTAAGCCTAGACACCGGGGAGCTGTTTTTT. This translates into CASSLSLDTGELFF.